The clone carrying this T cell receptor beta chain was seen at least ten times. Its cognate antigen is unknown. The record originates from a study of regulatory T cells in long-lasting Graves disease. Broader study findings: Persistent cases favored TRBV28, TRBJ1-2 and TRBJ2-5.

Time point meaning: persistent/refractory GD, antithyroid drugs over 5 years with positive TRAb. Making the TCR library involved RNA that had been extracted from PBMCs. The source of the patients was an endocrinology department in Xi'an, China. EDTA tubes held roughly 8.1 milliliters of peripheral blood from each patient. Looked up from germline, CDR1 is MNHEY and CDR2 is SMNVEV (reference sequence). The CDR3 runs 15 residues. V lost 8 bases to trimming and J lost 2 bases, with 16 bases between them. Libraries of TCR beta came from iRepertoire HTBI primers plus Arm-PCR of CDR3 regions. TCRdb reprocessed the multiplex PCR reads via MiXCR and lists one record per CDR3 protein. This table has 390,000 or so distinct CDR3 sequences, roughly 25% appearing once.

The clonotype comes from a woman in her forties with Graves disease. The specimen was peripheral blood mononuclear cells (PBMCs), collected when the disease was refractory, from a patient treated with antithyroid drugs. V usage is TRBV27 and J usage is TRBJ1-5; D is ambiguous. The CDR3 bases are TGTGCCAGCGGCGATGGCCAACATGGCAATCAGCCCCAGCATTTT. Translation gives CASGDGQHGNQPQHF.